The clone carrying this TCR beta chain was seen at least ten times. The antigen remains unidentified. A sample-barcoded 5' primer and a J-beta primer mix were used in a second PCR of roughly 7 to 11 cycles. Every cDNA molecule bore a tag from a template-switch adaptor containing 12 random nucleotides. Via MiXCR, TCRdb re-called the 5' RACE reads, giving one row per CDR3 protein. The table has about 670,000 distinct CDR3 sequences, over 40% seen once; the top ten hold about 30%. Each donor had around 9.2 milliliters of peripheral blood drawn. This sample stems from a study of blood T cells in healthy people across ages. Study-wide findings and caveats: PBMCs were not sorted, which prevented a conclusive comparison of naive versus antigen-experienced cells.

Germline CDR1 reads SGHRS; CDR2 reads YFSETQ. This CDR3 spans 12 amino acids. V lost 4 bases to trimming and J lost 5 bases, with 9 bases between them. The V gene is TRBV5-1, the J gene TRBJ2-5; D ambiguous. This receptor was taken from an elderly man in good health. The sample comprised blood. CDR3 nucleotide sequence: TGCGCCAGCAGCCGACGTGGGGAGACCCAGTACTTC. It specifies CASSRRGETQYF.